This TCR beta chain emerged from a study of T cell responses to AZD1222 COVID-19 vaccine (dated by TCRdb to the early 2020s). About the investigation overall: A total of around 240 trial participants underwent TCR sequencing, of whom 200 to 220 had received two doses of AZD1222 and roughly 26 had received two doses of the MenACWY control vaccine. Trial participants were enrolled by age into 18-55, 56-69 and 70-plus year subgroups, with roughly 150, 30 and 60 TCR-sequenced participants respectively. The paper as a whole reports these results and caveats: Vaccine-associated CD4 TCRs spanned the whole spike protein, with dominant responses in regions 160-218 and 743-854. Participants were mostly white British, with more females than males. The authors suggested clonal diversity may have been underestimated. Reportedly, almost half of the unique spike-specific TCRs recognized epitopes lying outside the regions that are mutated in the B.1.351 and B.1.1.7 variants. The 56-69-year group was small, and its depth increase did not reach significance, likely because of low power. Because no day 14 peak-response samples were available, the repertoires could be characterized only after the peak T cell response. Spike-specific TCR breadth and depth rose significantly after two AZD1222 doses compared with day 0 and with MenACWY recipients. Only six AZD1222 recipients were SARS-CoV-2 seropositive at baseline, limiting conclusions about previously exposed vaccinees.

The meaning of the sample's time point label: about 28 days (+/-7) after the second vaccine dose. The sample's treatment or condition label, in plain terms: meningococcal conjugate vaccine given as trial control. Vaccinee samples were obtained from the UK trials COV001 and COV002, which included a single-blind randomized controlled phase 2/3 trial of AZD1222 (ChAdOx1 nCoV-19) in healthy adults. Trial participant PBMC samples were collected at day 0 and day 28 after the second dose for TCRbeta chain sequencing. The CDR3, from cysteine to phenylalanine, totals 16 residues. The kept DNA is CDR3 alone, 48 bases in frame from the first base. For CDR1 and CDR2, the germline V gene lists SGHTA and FQGTGA. V lost 1 base and J lost 0 bases, and the count of bases not matched to a germline gene is 3. The CDR3 regions of human TCRbeta chains were subjected to immunosequencing. The authors' pipeline ran thus. Repertoire TCRs were matched against a reference library of SARS-CoV-2-specific TCRs generated with the MIRA antigen-specificity platform. Breadth was defined as the fraction of unique TCRs that were SARS-CoV-2-associated, and depth was defined as the fraction of total T cells that were SARS-CoV-2-associated. Using the MIRA data, each spike-specific TCR was assigned both to the spike region to which the TCR was reactive and to a CD4 or CD8 class. Log10-transformed breadth and depth values were compared by one-way ANOVA with Sidak's multiple comparisons tests. The clones in this table, taken by TCRdb from immuneACCESS, are in-frame only. Not every clone is retained; where verified, under half of the shortfall comes from an unresolved V gene, and the cause of the rest is unknown. The V and J calls and clone size were taken over from that table, and D and trimming were inferred from the DNA. Across this sample there are some 150,000 clones, with roughly 90% seen only once. Approximately 5.1% of the sample rests with the top ten.

Points on this clone: Its cognate antigen has yet to be identified. Nothing much larger sits one base from this clone, and base qualities are not available.

The material was peripheral blood, obtained 28 days after the second dose of the MenACWY control vaccine. The source is an adult who received the MenACWY meningococcal vaccine as a control. This chain is built from TRBV7-3 and TRBJ2-1; 7 central nucleotides agree with TRBD2. CDR3 protein: CASSLSGGSSYNEQFF. Here is the DNA: TGTGCCAGCAGCTTAAGCGGGGGAAGCTCCTACAATGAGCAGTTCTTC.